Listed here are 17 T cell receptor beta chains from one sample, sequenced in a study of Tregs in tolerant kidney transplant recipients. After approximately 6 days with irradiated graft donor PBMCs, CFSE-labeled recipient PBMCs were FACS-sorted. Sequencing used immunoSEQ multiplex PCR; TCRdb keeps in-frame clones, though not all of them. The table for this sample gives around 3,000 clones. No antigen is known for these receptors. The sequencing here drew on CD8+ T cells from blood cultured with allogeneic cells, taken before the transplant. Receptor source: a human patient who received a combined kidney and bone marrow transplant.

On this clone: The CDR3 extends 3 residues past the end of the read, so its final part is completed from the germline J gene. This sequence joins TRBV9 and TRBJ2-7; D possibly corresponds to TRBD2 (5 bases). This CDR3 is 13 amino acids long. V dropped 2 bases and J dropped 3 bases, with 9 bases sitting between them. Looked up from germline, CDR1 is SGDLS and CDR2 is YYNGEE. Partial CDR3 DNA: TGTGCCAGCAGCGTCGACGGGGACTACGAG. It is translated as CASSVDGDYE. The whole CDR3 region reads CASSVDGDYEQYF.

A word on this clone: Read data end 3 residues before the CDR3 end; the end is taken from the germline J gene. The rearrangement links TRBV12-3 or TRBV12-4 to TRBJ2-5; D possibly corresponds to TRBD1 (7 bases). The CDR3 length is 18 residues. The V end lost 5 bases, the J end lost 0 bases, and 22 bases lay between the germline ends. The CDR3 here is CASSTGGTGVPYQETQYF. Incomplete CDR3 DNA: TGTGCCAGCAGTACCGGGGGAACAGGGGTTCCGTACCAAGAGACC.

This clone is called medium-sized based on its frequency. The CDR3 is cut off 3 residues early in the read; its end comes from the germline J gene. The genes are TRBV9 and TRBJ1-1; D ambiguous. The CDR3 extends over 13 amino acids. Deletions cut 4 bases from V and 4 bases from J, with 11 bases between. Germline V CDR1 and CDR2: SGDLS, YYNGEE. The CDR3 is CASSFGTGTEAFF. The CDR3 bases that were read are TGTGCCAGCAGCTTCGGCACGGGCACTGAA.

A note on this clone: The CDR3 end falls 3 residues outside the read, so it is completed with the germline J gene. V and J are TRBV12-3 or TRBV12-4 and TRBJ2-4; 14 positions agree with TRBD2. The CDR3 length is 14 residues. The CDR3 DNA, read in part, is TGTGCCAGCAGTTTTGGACTAGCGGGGGGATTT. This gives the protein CASSFGLAGGF. Given in full, the CDR3 is CASSFGLAGGFQYF.

Remarks on this clone: The read ends 3 residues early relative to the CDR3; the germline J gene fills the gap. This chain links TRBV20-1 with TRBJ2-7, with D possibly matching TRBD2 (6 bases). Between the trimmed V and J ends, which lost 0 bases and 0 bases, there was a span of 12 bases. The length of the CDR3 is 15 residues. CDR1 is DFQATT, CDR2 SNEGSKA, per germline (reference sequence). CDR3 sequence reads: CSAREGRGSSYEQYF. The CDR3 bases that were read are TGCAGTGCTAGAGAGGGGCGGGGCAGCTCCTACGAG.

To note about this clone: The CDR3 goes on 3 residues after the read ends, and that part is filled in from the germline J gene. The chain employs TRBV10-1 and TRBJ1-1, with D perhaps matching TRBD1 (6 bases). The CDR3 has 14 amino acids. Germline V gene data show CDR1 as WNHNN and CDR2 as SYGVQD (reference sequence). Trimming took off 2 bases at V and 4 bases at J, with 11 bases between the two ends. CDR3 region: CASSEAGEGTEAFF. The sequenced part of the CDR3 DNA is TGCGCCAGCAGTGAGGCAGGGGAGGGCACTGAA.

With regard to this clone: The DNA ends 3 residues before the CDR3 does, and the rest of the CDR3 is filled in from the germline J gene. This rearrangement joins TRBV7-9 to TRBJ2-7; 7 bases fit TRBD1. The CDR3 extends over 15 amino acids. Germline V lookup: CDR1 SEHNR, CDR2 FQNEAQ (reference sequence). The ends lost 5 bases at V and 2 bases at J; junction bases unmatched: 9. CDR3 in amino acids: CASSPPDREPYEQYF. Incomplete CDR3 DNA: TGTGCCAGCAGCCCCCCAGACAGGGAGCCCTACGAG.

Judged by frequency, this clone is medium-sized. Read coverage stops 3 residues before the CDR3 terminus; the germline J gene supplies the remainder. The chain recombines TRBV11-2 with TRBJ2-7; possible D gene TRBD2, 7 bases. V lost 1 base and J 4 bases, leaving 11 bases between the germline ends. Looked up from germline, CDR1 is SGHAT and CDR2 is FQNNGV. The CDR3 is 14 residues long. The CDR3 sequence is CASSLGGGAYEQYF. Incomplete CDR3 DNA: TGTGCCAGCAGCTTAGGGGGGGGCGCATACGAG.

On this clone itself: The read finishes 3 residues shy of the CDR3 end, and the germline J gene is used to complete it. The chain recombines TRBV19 with TRBJ2-1, with D tentatively TRBD1 (5 bases). The length of the CDR3 is 16 residues. CDR1 is LNHDA and CDR2 is SQIVND in the germline V gene (reference sequence). Trimming took 7 bases from V and 2 from J, leaving 18 bases between them. This CDR3 is CASTDLDRYTYNEQFF. The CDR3 DNA, read in part, is TGTGCCAGTACTGATTTAGACAGATATACCTACAATGAG.

This clone is labeled medium-sized based on frequency. The CDR3 DNA, read in part, is TGCGCCAGCAGCTACGCCCCCGACAGGGTTGGCAATCAGCCC. Amino acids: CASSYAPDRVGNQP. The full CDR3 protein reads CASSYAPDRVGNQPQHF. This chain links TRBV4-1 with TRBJ1-5; 7 bases fit TRBD1. The read ends 3 residues early relative to the CDR3; the germline J gene fills the gap. The trim removed 5 bases at V and 2 bases at J, leaving 12 bases unmatched. Germline CDR1 is MGHRA and CDR2 is YSYEKL. The CDR3 contains 17 residues.

Note on this clone: The read stops 3 residues short of the end of the CDR3; the missing end is completed from the germline J gene. The chain has TRBV27 and TRBJ1-2; perhaps TRBD1 as D (5 bases). Trimming removed 4 bases from V and 2 bases from J, with 14 bases in between. The CDR3 runs to 15 residues. The germline CDR1 and CDR2 sequences are MNHEY and SMNVEV (reference sequence). The CDR3 loop reads CASSWGPELNYGYTF. Partial CDR3 DNA: TGTGCCAGCAGTTGGGGCCCTGAGCTAAACTATGGC.

In the case of this clone: The read halts 3 residues ahead of the CDR3 end, with the missing end drawn from the germline J gene. The genes are TRBV29-1 and TRBJ1-5, with 8 bases that match TRBD1. From germline, CDR1 is SQVTM and CDR2 ANQGSEA. Trimming cost V 6 bases and J 7 bases; bases outside gene matches: 8. The CDR3 extends over 13 amino acids. CDR3 DNA (partial): TGCAGCGTCGACAGGGGACAAGGGCAGCCC. Encoded protein: CSVDRGQGQP. The entire CDR3 reads CSVDRGQGQPQHF.

As to this clone: The sequence runs out 3 residues before the end of the CDR3; the remainder is reconstructed from the germline J gene. The rearrangement links TRBV7-9 to TRBJ2-2; D gene unclear. The V gene's germline CDR1 is SEHNR and CDR2 FQNEAQ (reference sequence). This CDR3 has 14 residues. The germline V and J ends were trimmed by 1 base and 7 bases, with 10 bases remaining between them. CDR3 sequence reads: CASSLERYVGELFF. The part of the CDR3 DNA that was read is TGTGCCAGCAGCTTAGAGCGATACGTCGGGGAG. The full variable domain, its missing parts supplied by reference TRBV7-9 and TRBJ2-2, is DTGVSQNPRHKITKRGQNVTFRCDPISEHNRLYWYRQTLGQGPEFLTYFQNEAQLEKSRLLSDRFSAERPKGSFSTLEIQRTEQGDSAMYLCASSLERYVGELFFGEGSRLTVL.

Concerning this clone: The CDR3 extends 3 residues past the end of the read, so its final part is completed from the germline J gene. The chain joins TRBV7-6 to TRBJ2-7; a weak D match, TRBD1 (7 bases). Trimming took 1 base from V and 2 from J, leaving 15 bases between them. The CDR3 totals 16 residues. Germline lookup yields CDR1 SGHVS and CDR2 FNYEAQ. CDR3 bases read: TGTGCCAGCAGCTTAGAGCAGGGGGGTTACCCCTACGAG. Encoded protein: CASSLEQGGYPYE. The full CDR3 protein reads CASSLEQGGYPYEQYF.

Judged by frequency, this clone is large (0.1 to 1%). The read falls 3 residues short of the CDR3 end, and the missing part is taken from the germline J gene. The chain combines TRBV30 with TRBJ2-2; D perhaps matches TRBD1 (6 bases). The ends were cut back, 0 bases at V and 5 bases at J, with 10 bases in the middle. The CDR3 spans 14 residues. Germline V CDR1 and CDR2: GTSNPN, SVGIG (reference sequence). CDR3 sequence reads: CAWSVLTGTGELFF. Partial CDR3 DNA: TGTGCCTGGAGTGTACTCACAGGGACCGGGGAG.

Details on this clone: The CDR3 goes on 3 residues after the read ends, and that part is filled in from the germline J gene. The chain has TRBV2 and TRBJ2-2, with 14 nucleotides matching TRBD2. The ends lost 3 bases at V and 6 bases at J; junction bases unmatched: 9. Looked up from germline, CDR1 is SNHLY and CDR2 is FYNNEI. This CDR3 has 18 residues. The covered CDR3 bases are TGTGCCAGCAGTGAGCCCGGGACTAGCGGGAGAAGAGCCGGGGAG. The encoded protein is CASSEPGTSGRRAGE. The whole CDR3 sequence is CASSEPGTSGRRAGELFF.

Of note for this clone: Read coverage stops 3 residues before the CDR3 terminus; the germline J gene supplies the remainder. The chain employs TRBV3-1 (or the pseudogene TRBV3-2) and TRBJ2-3, with 11 bases that match TRBD2. CDR3 length: 17 amino acids. Germline V gives CDR1 LGHDT, CDR2 YNNKEL (reference sequence). The ends lost 0 bases at V and 5 bases at J; junction bases unmatched: 7. CDR3 protein: CASSQDAGLAVGDTQYF. The sequenced part of the CDR3 DNA is TGTGCCAGCAGCCAAGATGCGGGACTAGCGGTAGGAGATACG.